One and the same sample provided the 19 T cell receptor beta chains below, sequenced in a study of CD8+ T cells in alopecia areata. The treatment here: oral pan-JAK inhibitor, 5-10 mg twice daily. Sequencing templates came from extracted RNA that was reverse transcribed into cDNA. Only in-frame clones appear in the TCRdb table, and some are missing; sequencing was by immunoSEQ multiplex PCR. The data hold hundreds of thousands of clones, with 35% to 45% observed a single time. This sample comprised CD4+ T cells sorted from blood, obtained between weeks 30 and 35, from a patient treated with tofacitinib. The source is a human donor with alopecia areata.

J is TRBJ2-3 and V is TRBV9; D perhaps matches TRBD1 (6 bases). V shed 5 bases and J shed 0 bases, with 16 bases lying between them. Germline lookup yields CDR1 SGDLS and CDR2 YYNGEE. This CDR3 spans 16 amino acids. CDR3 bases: TGTGCCAGCAGAGCAGGGGACGGGGCAAGCACAGATACGCAGTATTTT. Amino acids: CASRAGDGASTDTQYF.

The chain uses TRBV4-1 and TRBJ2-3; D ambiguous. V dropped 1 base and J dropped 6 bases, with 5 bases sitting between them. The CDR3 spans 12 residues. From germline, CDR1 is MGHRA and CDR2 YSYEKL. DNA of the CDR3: TGCGCCAGCAGCCAAGCACAGGATACGCAGTATTTT. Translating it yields CASSQAQDTQYF.

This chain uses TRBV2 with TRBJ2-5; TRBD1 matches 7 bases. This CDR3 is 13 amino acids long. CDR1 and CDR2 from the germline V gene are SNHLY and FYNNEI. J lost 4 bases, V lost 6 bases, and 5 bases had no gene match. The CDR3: CASRGQRTETQYF. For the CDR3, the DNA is TGTGCCAGCAGGGGACAGCGGACAGAGACCCAGTACTTC.

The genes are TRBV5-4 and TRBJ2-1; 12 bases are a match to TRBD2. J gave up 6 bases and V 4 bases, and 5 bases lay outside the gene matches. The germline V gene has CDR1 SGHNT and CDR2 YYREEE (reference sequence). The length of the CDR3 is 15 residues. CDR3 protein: CASSRLAGETNEQFF. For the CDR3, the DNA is TGTGCCAGCAGCAGACTAGCGGGAGAGACCAATGAGCAGTTCTTC.

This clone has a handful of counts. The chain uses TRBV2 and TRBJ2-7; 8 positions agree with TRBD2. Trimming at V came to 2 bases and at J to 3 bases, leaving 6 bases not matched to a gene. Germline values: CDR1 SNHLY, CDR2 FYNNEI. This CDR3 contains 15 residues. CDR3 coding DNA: TGTGCCAGCAGTGAACGAGCGGGGGCAAACTACGAGCAGTACTTC. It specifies CASSERAGANYEQYF.

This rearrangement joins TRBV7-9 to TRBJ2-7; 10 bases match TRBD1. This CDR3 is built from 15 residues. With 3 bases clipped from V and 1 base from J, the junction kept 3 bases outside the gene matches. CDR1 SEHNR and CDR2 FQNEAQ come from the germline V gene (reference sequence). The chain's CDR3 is CASSLGQGPSYEQYF. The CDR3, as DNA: TGTGCCAGCAGCTTGGGACAGGGGCCTTCCTACGAGCAGTACTTC.

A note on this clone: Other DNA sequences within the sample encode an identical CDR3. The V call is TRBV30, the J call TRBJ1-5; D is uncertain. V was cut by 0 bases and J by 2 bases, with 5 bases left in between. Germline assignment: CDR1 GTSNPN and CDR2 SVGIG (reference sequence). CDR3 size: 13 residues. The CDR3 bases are TGTGCCTGGAGTGTATCGGGCAATCAGCCCCAGCATTTT. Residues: CAWSVSGNQPQHF.

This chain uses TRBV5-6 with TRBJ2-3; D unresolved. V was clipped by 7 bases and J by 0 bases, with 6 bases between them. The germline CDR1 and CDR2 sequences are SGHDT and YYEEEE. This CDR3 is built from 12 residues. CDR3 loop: CASGSSTDTQYF. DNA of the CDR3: TGTGCCAGCGGTTCTAGCACAGATACGCAGTATTTT.

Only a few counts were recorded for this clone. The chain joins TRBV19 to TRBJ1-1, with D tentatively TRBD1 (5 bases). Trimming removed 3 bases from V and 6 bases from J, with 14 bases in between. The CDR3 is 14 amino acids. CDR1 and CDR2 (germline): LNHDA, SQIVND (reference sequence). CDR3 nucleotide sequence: TGTGCCAGTAGTATTCTAGCAGGGCCAGCTGAAGCTTTCTTT. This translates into CASSILAGPAEAFF. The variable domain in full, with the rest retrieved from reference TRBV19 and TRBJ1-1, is DGGITQSPKYLFRKEGQNVTLSCEQNLNHDAMYWYRQDPGQGLRLIYYSQIVNDFQKGDIAEGYSVSREKKESFPLTVTSAQKNPTAFYLCASSILAGPAEAFFGQGTRLTVV.

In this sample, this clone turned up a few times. Here the CDR3 reads CAISRDRPFYGYTF. CDR3 DNA sequence: TGTGCCATCAGCCGGGACAGGCCCTTTTATGGCTACACCTTC. The chain has TRBV10-3 and TRBJ1-2, with 8 bases that match TRBD1. Losses at the gene ends were 6 bases for V and 5 bases for J; bases not matched to a gene: 8. Germline CDR1 and CDR2: ENHRY and SYGVKD. There are 14 residues in the CDR3.

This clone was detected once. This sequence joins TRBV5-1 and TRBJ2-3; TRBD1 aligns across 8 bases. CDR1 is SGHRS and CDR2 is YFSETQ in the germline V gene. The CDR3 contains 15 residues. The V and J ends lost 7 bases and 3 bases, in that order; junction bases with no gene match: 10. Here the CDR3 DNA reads TGCGCCAGCGGATCGACAGGGGAACTTACAGATACGCAGTATTTT. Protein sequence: CASGSTGELTDTQYF. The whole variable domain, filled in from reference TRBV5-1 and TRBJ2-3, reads KAGVTQTPRYLIKTRGQQVTLSCSPISGHRSVSWYQQTPGQGLQFLFEYFSETQRNKGNFPGRFSGRQFSNSRSEMNVSTLELGDSALYLCASGSTGELTDTQYFGPGTRLTVL.

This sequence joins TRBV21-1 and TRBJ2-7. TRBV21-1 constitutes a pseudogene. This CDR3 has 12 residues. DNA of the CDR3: TGTGCCAGCGGTCAAGTGGCCTACGAGCAGTACTTC. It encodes CASGQVAYEQYF.

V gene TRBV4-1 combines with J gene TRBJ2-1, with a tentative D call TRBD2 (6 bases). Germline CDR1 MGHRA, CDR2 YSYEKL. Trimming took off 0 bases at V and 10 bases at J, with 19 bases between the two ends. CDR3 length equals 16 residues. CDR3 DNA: TGCGCCAGCAGCCAAGATCGCGGTCTAGCGACATCGGAGCAGTTCTTC. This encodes CASSQDRGLATSEQFF.

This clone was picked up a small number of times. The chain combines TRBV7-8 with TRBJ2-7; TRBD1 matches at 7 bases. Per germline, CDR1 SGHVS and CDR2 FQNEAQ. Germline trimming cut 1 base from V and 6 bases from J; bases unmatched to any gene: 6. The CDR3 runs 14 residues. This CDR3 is CASSLGGQIGEQYF. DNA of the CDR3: TGTGCCAGCAGCTTAGGGGGACAGATCGGCGAGCAGTACTTC. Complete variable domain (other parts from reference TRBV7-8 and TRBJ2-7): GAGVSQSPRYKVAKRGQDVALRCDPISGHVSLFWYQQALGQGPEFLTYFQNEAQLDKSGLPSDRFFAERPEGSVSTLKIQRTQQEDSAVYLCASSLGGQIGEQYFGPGTRLTVT.

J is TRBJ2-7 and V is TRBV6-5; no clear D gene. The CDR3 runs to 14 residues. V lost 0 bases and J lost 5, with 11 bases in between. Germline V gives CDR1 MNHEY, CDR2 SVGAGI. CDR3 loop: CASSYSNSGNEQYF. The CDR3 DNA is TGTGCCAGCAGTTACTCGAACAGTGGGAACGAGCAGTACTTC.

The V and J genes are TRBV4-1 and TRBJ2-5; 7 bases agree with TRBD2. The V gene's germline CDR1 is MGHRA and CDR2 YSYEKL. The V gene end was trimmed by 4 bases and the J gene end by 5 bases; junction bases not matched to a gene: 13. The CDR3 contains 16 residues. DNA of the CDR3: TGCGCCAGCAGCCTCGACCAGGGAGGGCAGGGCGAGACCCAGTACTTC. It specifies CASSLDQGGQGETQYF.

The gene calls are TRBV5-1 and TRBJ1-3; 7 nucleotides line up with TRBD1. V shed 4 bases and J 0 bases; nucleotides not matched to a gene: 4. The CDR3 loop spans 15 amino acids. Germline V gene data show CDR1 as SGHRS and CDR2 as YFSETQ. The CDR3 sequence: CASSQGTDSGNTIYF. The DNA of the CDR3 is TGCGCCAGCAGCCAAGGGACAGACTCTGGAAACACCATATATTTT. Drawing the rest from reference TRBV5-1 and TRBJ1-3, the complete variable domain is KAGVTQTPRYLIKTRGQQVTLSCSPISGHRSVSWYQQTPGQGLQFLFEYFSETQRNKGNFPGRFSGRQFSNSRSEMNVSTLELGDSALYLCASSQGTDSGNTIYFGEGSWLTVV.

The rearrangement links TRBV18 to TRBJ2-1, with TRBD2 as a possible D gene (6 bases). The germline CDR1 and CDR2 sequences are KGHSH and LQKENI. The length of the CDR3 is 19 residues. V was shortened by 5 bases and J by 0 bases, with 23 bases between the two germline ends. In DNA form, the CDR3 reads TGTGCCAGCTCATCCCGGGACTCCTCACCCCTCGCCTCCTACAATGAGCAGTTCTTC. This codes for CASSSRDSSPLASYNEQFF. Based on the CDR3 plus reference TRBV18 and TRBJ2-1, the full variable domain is NAGVMQNPRHLVRRRGQEARLRCSPMKGHSHVYWYRQLPEEGLKFMVYLQKENIIDESGMPKERFSAEFPKEGPSILRIQQVVRGDSAAYFCASSSRDSSPLASYNEQFFGPGTRLTVL.

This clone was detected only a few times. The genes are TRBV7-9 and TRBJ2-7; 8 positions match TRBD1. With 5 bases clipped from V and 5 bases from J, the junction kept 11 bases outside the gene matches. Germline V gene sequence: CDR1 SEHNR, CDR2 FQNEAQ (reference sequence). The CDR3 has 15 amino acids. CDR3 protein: CASSIGDRSNDEQYF. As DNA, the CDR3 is TGTGCCAGCAGCATTGGGGACAGGTCAAACGACGAGCAGTACTTC.